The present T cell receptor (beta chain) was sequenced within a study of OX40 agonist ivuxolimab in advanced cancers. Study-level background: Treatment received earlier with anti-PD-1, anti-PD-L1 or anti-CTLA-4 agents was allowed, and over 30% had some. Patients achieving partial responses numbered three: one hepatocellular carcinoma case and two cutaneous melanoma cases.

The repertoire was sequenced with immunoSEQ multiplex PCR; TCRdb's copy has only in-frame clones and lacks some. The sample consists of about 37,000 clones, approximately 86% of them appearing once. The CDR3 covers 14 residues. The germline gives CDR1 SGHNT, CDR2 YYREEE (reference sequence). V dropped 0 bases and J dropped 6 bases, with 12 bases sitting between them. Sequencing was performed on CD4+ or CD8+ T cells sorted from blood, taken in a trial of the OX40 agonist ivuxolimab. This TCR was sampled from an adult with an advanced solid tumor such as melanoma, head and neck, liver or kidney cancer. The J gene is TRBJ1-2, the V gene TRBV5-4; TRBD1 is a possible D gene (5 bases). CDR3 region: CASSLVGVDHGYTF. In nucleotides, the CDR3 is TGTGCCAGCAGCTTGGTGGGGGTGGACCATGGCTACACCTTC. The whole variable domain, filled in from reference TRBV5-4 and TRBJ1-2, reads ETGVTQSPTHLIKTRGQQVTLRCSSQSGHNTVSWYQQALGQGPQFIFQYYREEENGRGNFPPRFSGLQFPNYSSELNVNALELDDSALYLCASSLVGVDHGYTFGSGTRLTVV.